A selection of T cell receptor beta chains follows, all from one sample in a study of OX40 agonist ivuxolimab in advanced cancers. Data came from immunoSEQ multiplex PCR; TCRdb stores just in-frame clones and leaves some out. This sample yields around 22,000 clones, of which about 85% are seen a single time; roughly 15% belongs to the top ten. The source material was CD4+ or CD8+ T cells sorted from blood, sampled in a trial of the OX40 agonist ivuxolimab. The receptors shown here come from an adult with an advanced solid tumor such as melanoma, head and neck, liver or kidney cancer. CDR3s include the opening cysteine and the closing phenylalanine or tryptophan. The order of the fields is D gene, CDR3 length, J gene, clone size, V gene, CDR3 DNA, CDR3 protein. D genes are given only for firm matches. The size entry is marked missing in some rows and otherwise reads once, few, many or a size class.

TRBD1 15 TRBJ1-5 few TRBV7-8 TGTGCCAGCAGTGTTGGACAGGGGGAGCATCAGCCCCAGCATTTT CASSVGQGEHQPQHF
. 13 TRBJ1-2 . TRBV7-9 TGTGCCAGCAGCTTATCGGGGCAGGACGGCTACACCTTC CASSLSGQDGYTF
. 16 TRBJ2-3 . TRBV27 TGTGCCAGCAGTTTATATTCCTCCCTTAGCACAGATACGCAGTATTTT CASSLYSSLSTDTQYF
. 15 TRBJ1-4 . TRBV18 TGTGCCAGCTCAAACGAGATTGCAACTAATGAAAAACTGTTTTTT CASSNEIATNEKLFF
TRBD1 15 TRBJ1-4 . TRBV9 TGTGCCAGCAGCGTAGCTACAGGGACAGATGAAAAACTGTTTTTT CASSVATGTDEKLFF
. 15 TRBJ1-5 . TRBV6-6 TGTGCCAGCAGTTACCGGAGACAGCACAATCAGCCCCAGCATTTT CASSYRRQHNQPQHF
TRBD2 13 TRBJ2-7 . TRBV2 TGTGCCAGCAAGAAGCGGGGGGGCGACGAGCAGTACTTC CASKKRGGDEQYF
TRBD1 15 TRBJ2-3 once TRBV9 TGTGCCAGCAGCGTGGGGGACAGGGGTATCGGTACGCAGTATTTT CASSVGDRGIGTQYF
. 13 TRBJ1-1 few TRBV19 TGTGCCAGTAGCATCACAGGGAGGAATGAAGCTTTCTTT CASSITGRNEAFF
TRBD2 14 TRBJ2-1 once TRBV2 TGTGCCAGCAGTGGGGTCAGCGGGAGGGGTGAGCAGTTCTTC CASSGVSGRGEQFF
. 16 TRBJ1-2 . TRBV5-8 TGTGCCAGCAGCTTGGGGTCAGGCTCCCGCTTCGATGGCTACACCTTC CASSLGSGSRFDGYTF
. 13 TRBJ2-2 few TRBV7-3 TGTGCCAGCAGCTTAACGGGCACCGGGGAGCTGTTTTTT CASSLTGTGELFF
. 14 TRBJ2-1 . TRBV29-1 TGCAGCGTTGATGGTCGCGGATCCTACAATGAGCAGTTCTTC CSVDGRGSYNEQFF
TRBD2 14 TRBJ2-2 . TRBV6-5 TGTGCCAGCAGTTCCGGACTAGGAGCGGGGGAGCTGTTTTTT CASSSGLGAGELFF
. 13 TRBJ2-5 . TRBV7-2 TGTGCCAGCAGCCTTAAGGACCAAGAGACCCAGTACTTC CASSLKDQETQYF
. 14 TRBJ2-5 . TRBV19 TGTGCCAGTAGTAAGGACTCCTTTGGGGAGACCCAGTACTTC CASSKDSFGETQYF
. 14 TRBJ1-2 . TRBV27 TGTGCCAGCAGTTTATCTAATCGGTTTGGGACACACACCTTC CASSLSNRFGTHTF
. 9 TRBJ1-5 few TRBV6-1 TGCATGGCCCCCCGGCCCCAGCATTTT CMAPRPQHF
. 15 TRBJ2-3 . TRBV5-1 TGCGCCAGCAGCTTACTGGACAGCCGCACAGATACGCAGTATTTT CASSLLDSRTDTQYF
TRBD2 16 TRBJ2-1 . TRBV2 TGTGCCAGCAGTGGGGCTAGCGGGGGATCCTACAATGAGCAGTTCTTC CASSGASGGSYNEQFF
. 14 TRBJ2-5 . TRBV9 TGTGCCAGCAGCGTCCAGGCTATGGGGGAGACCCAGTACTTC CASSVQAMGETQYF